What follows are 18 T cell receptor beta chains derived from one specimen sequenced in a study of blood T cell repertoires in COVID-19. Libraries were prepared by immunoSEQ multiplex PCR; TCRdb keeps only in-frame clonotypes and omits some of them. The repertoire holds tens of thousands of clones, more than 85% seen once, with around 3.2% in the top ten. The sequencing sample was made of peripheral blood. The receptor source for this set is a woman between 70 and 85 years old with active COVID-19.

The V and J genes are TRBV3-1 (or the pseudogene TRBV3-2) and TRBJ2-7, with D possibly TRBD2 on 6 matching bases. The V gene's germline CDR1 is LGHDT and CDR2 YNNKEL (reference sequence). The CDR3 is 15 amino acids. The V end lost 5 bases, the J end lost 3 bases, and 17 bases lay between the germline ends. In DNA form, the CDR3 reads TGTGCCAGCAGCTTTTATCTAGCGAGCGGCTACGAGCAGTACTTC. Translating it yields CASSFYLASGYEQYF.

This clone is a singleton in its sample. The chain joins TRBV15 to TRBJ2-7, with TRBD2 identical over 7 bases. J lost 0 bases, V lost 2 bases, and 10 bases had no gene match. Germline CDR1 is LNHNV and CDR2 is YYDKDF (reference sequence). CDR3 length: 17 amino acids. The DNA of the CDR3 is TGTGCCACCAGCAGAAGACCCGGGACTACCCTCTCCTACGAGCAGTACTTC. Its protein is CATSRRPGTTLSYEQYF.

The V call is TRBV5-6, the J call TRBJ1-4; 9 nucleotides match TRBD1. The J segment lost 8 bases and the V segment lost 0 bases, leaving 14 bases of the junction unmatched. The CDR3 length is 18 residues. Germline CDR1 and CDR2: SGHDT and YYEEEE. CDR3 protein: CASSLAGQGYSNSEKLFF. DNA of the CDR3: TGTGCCAGCAGCTTGGCTGGACAGGGGTACTCCAACTCCGAAAAACTGTTTTTT.

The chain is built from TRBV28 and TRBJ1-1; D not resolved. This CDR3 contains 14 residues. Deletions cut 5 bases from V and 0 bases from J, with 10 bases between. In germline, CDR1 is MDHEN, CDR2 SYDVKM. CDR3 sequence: CASSQTPMNTEAFF. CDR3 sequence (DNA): TGTGCCAGCAGTCAGACACCAATGAACACTGAAGCTTTCTTT.

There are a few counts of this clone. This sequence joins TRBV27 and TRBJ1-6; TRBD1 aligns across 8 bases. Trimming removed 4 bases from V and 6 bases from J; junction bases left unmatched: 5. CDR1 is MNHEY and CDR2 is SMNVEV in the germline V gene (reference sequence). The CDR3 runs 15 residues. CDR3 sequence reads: CASSYGTGFNSPLHF. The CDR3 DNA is TGTGCCAGCAGTTATGGGACAGGTTTTAATTCACCCCTCCACTTT.

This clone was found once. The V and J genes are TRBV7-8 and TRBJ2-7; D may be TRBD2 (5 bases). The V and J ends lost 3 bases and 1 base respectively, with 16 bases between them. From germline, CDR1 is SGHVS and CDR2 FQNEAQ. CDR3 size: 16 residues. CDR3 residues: CASSFSRHEGSYEQYF. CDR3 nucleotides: TGTGCCAGCAGCTTTTCGAGGCACGAGGGATCCTACGAGCAGTACTTC.

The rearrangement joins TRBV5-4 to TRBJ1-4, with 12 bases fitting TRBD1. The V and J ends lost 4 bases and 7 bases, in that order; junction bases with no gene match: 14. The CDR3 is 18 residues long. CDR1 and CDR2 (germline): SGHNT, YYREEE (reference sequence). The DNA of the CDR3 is TGTGCCAGCAGCCGCTCCGGGACAGGGGGCCTAGGGGGTGAAAAACTGTTTTTT. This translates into CASSRSGTGGLGGEKLFF.

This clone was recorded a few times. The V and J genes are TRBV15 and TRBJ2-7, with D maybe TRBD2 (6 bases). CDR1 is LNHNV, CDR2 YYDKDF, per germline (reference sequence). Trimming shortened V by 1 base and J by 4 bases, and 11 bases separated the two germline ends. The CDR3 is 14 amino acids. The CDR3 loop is CATSRGNGGYEQYF. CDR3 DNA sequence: TGTGCCACCAGCAGAGGAAATGGGGGGTACGAGCAGTACTTC. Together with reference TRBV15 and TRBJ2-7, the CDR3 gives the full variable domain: DAMVIQNPRYQVTQFGKPVTLSCSQTLNHNVMYWYQQKSSQAPKLLFHYYDKDFNNEADTPDNFQSRRPNTSFCFLDIRSPGLGDTAMYLCATSRGNGGYEQYFGPGTRLTVT.

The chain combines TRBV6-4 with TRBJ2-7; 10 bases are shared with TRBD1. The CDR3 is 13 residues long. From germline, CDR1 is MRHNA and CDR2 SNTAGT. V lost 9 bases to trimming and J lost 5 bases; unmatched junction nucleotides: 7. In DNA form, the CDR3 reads TGTGCCAGTTCCCGGGACAGGGGAGACGAGCAGTACTTC. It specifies CASSRDRGDEQYF.

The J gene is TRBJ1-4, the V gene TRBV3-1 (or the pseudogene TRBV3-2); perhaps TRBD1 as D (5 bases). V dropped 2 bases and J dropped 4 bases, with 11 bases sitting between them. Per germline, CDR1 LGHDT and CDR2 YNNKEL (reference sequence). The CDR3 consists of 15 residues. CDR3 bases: TGTGCCAGCAGCCAATCCGGGGGACGTAATGAAAAACTGTTTTTT. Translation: CASSQSGGRNEKLFF.

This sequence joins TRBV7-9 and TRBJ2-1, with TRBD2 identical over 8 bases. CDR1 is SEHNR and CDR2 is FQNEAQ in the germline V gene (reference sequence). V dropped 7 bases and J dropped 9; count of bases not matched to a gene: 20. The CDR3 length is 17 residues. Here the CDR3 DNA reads TGTGCCAGCACCCCTCAGTCCGGACTAGCTCGAGAGGGTGAGCAGTTCTTC. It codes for CASTPQSGLAREGEQFF.

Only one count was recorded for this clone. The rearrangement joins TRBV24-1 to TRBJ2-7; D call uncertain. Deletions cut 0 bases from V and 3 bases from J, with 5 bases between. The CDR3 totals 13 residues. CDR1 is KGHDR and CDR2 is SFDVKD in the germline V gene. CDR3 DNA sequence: TGTGCCACCAGTGATTTGCACAGCTACGAGCAGTACTTC. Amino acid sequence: CATSDLHSYEQYF.

The CDR3 nucleotides are TGTGCCAGCACCCGGTCTAGCGGGAGCCCTTCCTACGAGCAGTACTTC. Its protein product is CASTRSSGSPSYEQYF. V usage is TRBV28 and J usage is TRBJ2-7; TRBD2 agrees at 10 bases. Trimming took 7 bases from V and 1 from J; bases not matched to a gene: 10. Germline V lookup: CDR1 MDHEN, CDR2 SYDVKM. This CDR3 region has 16 residues.

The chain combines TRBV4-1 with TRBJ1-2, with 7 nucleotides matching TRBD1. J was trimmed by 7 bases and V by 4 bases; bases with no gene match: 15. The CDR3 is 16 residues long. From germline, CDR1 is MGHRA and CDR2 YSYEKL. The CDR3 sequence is CASSPTLPSAGGGYTF. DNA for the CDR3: TGCGCCAGCAGCCCGACCCTCCCCTCGGCAGGGGGTGGCTACACCTTC.

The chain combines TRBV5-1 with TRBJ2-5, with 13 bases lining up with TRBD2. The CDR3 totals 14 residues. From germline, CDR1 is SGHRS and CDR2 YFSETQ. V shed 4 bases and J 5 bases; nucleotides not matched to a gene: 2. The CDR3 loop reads CASSGTSGVETQYF. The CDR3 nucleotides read TGCGCCAGCAGCGGGACTAGCGGGGTCGAGACCCAGTACTTC.

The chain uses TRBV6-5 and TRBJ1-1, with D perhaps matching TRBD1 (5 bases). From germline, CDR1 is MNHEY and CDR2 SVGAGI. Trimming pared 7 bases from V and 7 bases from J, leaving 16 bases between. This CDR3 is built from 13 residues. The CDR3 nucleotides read TGTGCCAGCACCACAAAGACAGTCAGTGAAGCTTTCTTT. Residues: CASTTKTVSEAFF.

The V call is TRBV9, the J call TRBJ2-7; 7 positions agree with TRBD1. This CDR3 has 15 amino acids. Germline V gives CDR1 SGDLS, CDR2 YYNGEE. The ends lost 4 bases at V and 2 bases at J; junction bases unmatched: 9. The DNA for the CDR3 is TGTGCCAGCAGCCCAAGACAGGGATTGACCTACGAGCAGTACTTC. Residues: CASSPRQGLTYEQYF.

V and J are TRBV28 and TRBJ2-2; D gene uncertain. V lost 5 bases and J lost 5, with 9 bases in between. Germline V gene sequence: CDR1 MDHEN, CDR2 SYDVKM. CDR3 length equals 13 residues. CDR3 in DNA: TGTGCCAGCAGTCCGCCCCTAACCGGGGAGCTGTTTTTT. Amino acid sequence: CASSPPLTGELFF.